This passage covers 10 T cell receptor beta chains from one sample sequenced in a study of cytomegalovirus exposure and HLA in healthy donors. The PCR ran on 60 Vbeta and 13 Jbeta primers. TCRdb's copy holds only in-frame clones and misses some; the assay was immunoSEQ multiplex PCR. Of 170,000 or so clones listed, 80% were seen once; the top ten hold 0.65% to 0.75%. Sequenced input: PBMCs. All receptors derive from a boy younger than 18 in good health and CMV-seronegative.

This clone appeared a few times. This chain links TRBV9 with TRBJ2-3; TRBD2 matches 7 bases. Germline CDR1 reads SGDLS; CDR2 reads YYNGEE. CDR3 length equals 16 residues. V was pared by 3 bases and J by 5 bases, with 12 bases of the junction left unmatched. The CDR3, as DNA: TGTGCCAGCAGCGCCGATGTGCGGGAGATCGTAGATACGCAGTATTTT. Protein product: CASSADVREIVDTQYF.

The chain recombines TRBV2 with TRBJ1-6; D not certain. The CDR3 covers 14 residues. Germline CDR1 and CDR2: SNHLY and FYNNEI. V was cut by 4 bases and J by 8 bases, with 12 bases left in between. The CDR3, as DNA: TGTGCCAGCAGTGTCTGGGAGGATGATTCACCCCTCCACTTT. This sequence encodes CASSVWEDDSPLHF.

J is TRBJ1-4 and V is TRBV7-9; D is undetermined. The CDR3 spans 14 residues. With 4 bases removed from V and 1 base from J, the gap between germline ends came to 7 bases. Germline CDR1 is SEHNR and CDR2 is FQNEAQ (reference sequence). For the CDR3, the DNA is TGTGCCAGCAGCTCGGGAGGAACTAATGAAAAACTGTTTTTT. Its protein is CASSSGGTNEKLFF.

The J gene is TRBJ1-5, the V gene TRBV27; 8 nucleotides match TRBD1. This CDR3 region has 13 residues. Germline trimming cut 6 bases from V and 3 bases from J; bases unmatched to any gene: 1. Germline V gives CDR1 MNHEY, CDR2 SMNVEV (reference sequence). CDR3 sequence: CASRGQVNQPQHF. The CDR3 DNA reads as TGTGCCAGCAGGGGACAGGTCAATCAGCCCCAGCATTTT.

The chain recombines TRBV10-2 with TRBJ1-1; D is possibly TRBD1 (5 bases). Germline V gives CDR1 WSHSY, CDR2 SAAADI. The CDR3 has 11 residues. Trimming took 8 bases from V and 4 from J, leaving 8 bases between them. In nucleotides, the CDR3 is TGCGCCAGCTGGCAGGGCACTGAAGCTTTCTTT. Amino acids: CASWQGTEAFF.

This clone has only one observation. The rearrangement links TRBV14 to TRBJ1-1; D is undetermined. Trimming pared 0 bases from V and 4 bases from J, leaving 15 bases between. The germline CDR1 and CDR2 sequences are SGHDN and FVKESK. The CDR3 has 16 amino acids. This chain's CDR3 is CASSQDFGWRGTEAFF. CDR3 DNA sequence: TGTGCCAGCAGCCAAGATTTTGGGTGGCGGGGCACTGAAGCTTTCTTT.

CDR3 nucleotide sequence: TGTGCCACCAGCAGAGAAGCTAGCGGGGGGTCCTACGAGCAGTACTTC. As protein: CATSREASGGSYEQYF. The chain has TRBV15 and TRBJ2-7, with TRBD2 matching over 11 bases. Per germline, CDR1 LNHNV and CDR2 YYDKDF (reference sequence). V was pared by 0 bases and J by 1 base, with 2 bases of the junction left unmatched. The CDR3 sequence is 16 residues long. The full variable domain, its missing parts supplied by reference TRBV15 and TRBJ2-7, is DAMVIQNPRYQVTQFGKPVTLSCSQTLNHNVMYWYQQKSSQAPKLLFHYYDKDFNNEADTPDNFQSRRPNTSFCFLDIRSPGLGDTAMYLCATSREASGGSYEQYFGPGTRLTVT.

This rearrangement joins TRBV30 to TRBJ1-1; no clear D. The CDR3 has 15 residues. Germline V CDR1 and CDR2: GTSNPN, SVGIG (reference sequence). V was trimmed by 0 bases and J by 5 bases, leaving 16 bases between them. The CDR3 bases are TGTGCCTGGAGTGTACACCTCCGGAGAGGTACTGAAGCTTTCTTT. It translates to CAWSVHLRRGTEAFF.

This clone has only a few counts. The V call is TRBV4-3, the J call TRBJ1-2; TRBD1 matches 7 bases. Trimming cost V 5 bases and J 8 bases; bases outside gene matches: 14. The CDR3 is 15 residues long. Germline loops: CDR1 LGHNA, CDR2 YSLEER. Here the CDR3 reads CASSRQGGRSGGYTF. Written as DNA, the CDR3 is TGCGCCAGCAGCAGACAGGGTGGAAGGTCGGGGGGCTACACCTTC.

The sample holds one count of this clone. The rearrangement links TRBV9 to TRBJ1-4, with D perhaps TRBD1 (5 bases). The V and J ends lost 3 bases and 1 base respectively, with 10 bases between them. Germline CDR1 and CDR2: SGDLS and YYNGEE. This CDR3 is built from 15 residues. The CDR3 region has the DNA TGTGCCAGCAGCGCCAGGGAGGGAACTAATGAAAAACTGTTTTTT. Translation gives CASSAREGTNEKLFF.